A selection of T cell receptor beta chains follows, all from one sample in a study of patients and donors after allogeneic stem cell transplantation. TCRdb itself ran the RT-PCR reads through MiXCR, one entry per CDR3 protein. This table has hundreds of thousands of distinct CDR3 sequences, 35% to 45% appearing once. The sample taken for sequencing was blood, either unsorted or a sorted T cell fraction (not recorded which). All receptors derive from a human donor who was either an allogeneic HSCT recipient or a stem cell or donor lymphocyte infusion donor (not recorded which). It is not recorded whose cells these are; they may come from a transplant donor. Both conserved end residues are part of each CDR3. The order of the fields is clone size, D gene, J gene, V gene, CDR3 DNA, CDR3 protein. A D gene is named only where the DNA matches it firmly. Rows give clone size only sometimes, using once, few, many, or a class for an expanded clone.

clone_size: few; d_call: -; j_call: TRBJ1-1; v_call: TRBV25-1; cdr3_nt: TGTGCCAGCAGTGAATATATGTCCGGGGCTTTCTTT; cdr3_aa: CASSEYMSGAFF
clone_size: few; d_call: -; j_call: TRBJ1-1; v_call: TRBV6-5; cdr3_nt: TGTGCCAGCATTGCCCGGGACCCCGGTTGGAACACTGAAGCTTTCTTT; cdr3_aa: CASIARDPGWNTEAFF
clone_size: once; d_call: -; j_call: TRBJ2-1; v_call: TRBV6-2/TRBV6-3; cdr3_nt: TGTGCCAGCCGGGCGGGGGCCCTATACAATGAGCAGTTCTTC; cdr3_aa: CASRAGALYNEQFF
clone_size: many; d_call: -; j_call: TRBJ2-2; v_call: TRBV5-1; cdr3_nt: TGCGCCAGCAGCTTGGGTTGGACCGGGGAGCTGTTTTTT; cdr3_aa: CASSLGWTGELFF
clone_size: -; d_call: -; j_call: TRBJ2-6; v_call: TRBV28; cdr3_nt: TGTGCCAGCAGCCCACAGGGTGAAGGGGCCAACGTCCTGACTTTC; cdr3_aa: CASSPQGEGANVLTF
clone_size: -; d_call: TRBD2; j_call: TRBJ2-5; v_call: TRBV7-9; cdr3_nt: TGTGCCAGCAGTCGGCTAGCGGGGGAAGAGACCCAGTACTTC; cdr3_aa: CASSRLAGEETQYF
clone_size: many; d_call: -; j_call: TRBJ1-4; v_call: TRBV12-3/TRBV12-4; cdr3_nt: TGTGCCAGCAGTCCGTCTATGGGGGGGGCCGAAAAACTGTTTTTT; cdr3_aa: CASSPSMGGAEKLFF
clone_size: -; d_call: -; j_call: TRBJ1-1; v_call: TRBV20-1; cdr3_nt: TGCAGTGCTAGAACGACGACTCTGTCTGAAGCTTTCTTT; cdr3_aa: CSARTTTLSEAFF
clone_size: few; d_call: -; j_call: TRBJ1-1; v_call: TRBV15; cdr3_nt: TGTGCCACCAGCAGAGATAGGGGTCGCGGAGCTTTCTTT; cdr3_aa: CATSRDRGRGAFF
clone_size: -; d_call: -; j_call: TRBJ1-2; v_call: TRBV6-5; cdr3_nt: TGTGCCAGCAGTTACCGACAGTCTAACTATGGCTACACCTTC; cdr3_aa: CASSYRQSNYGYTF